The 9 T cell receptor beta chains given below trace back to one sample, sequenced in a study of blood T cell repertoires in COVID-19. Data came from immunoSEQ multiplex PCR; TCRdb stores just in-frame clones and leaves some out. The top ten hold roughly 4% of the sample, which has around 270,000 clones, approximately 85% seen once. The sample consisted of PBMCs or T cells enriched from blood (not recorded which). The source is a woman aged 25 to 45 who had recovered from COVID-19.

This chain uses TRBV28 with TRBJ1-2; D might be TRBD1 (5 bases). Germline V gene data show CDR1 as MDHEN and CDR2 as SYDVKM. CDR3 length: 15 amino acids. Trimming pared 1 base from V and 6 bases from J, leaving 15 bases between. The CDR3 protein is CASSLSVSVRDGYTF. The CDR3 nucleotides are TGTGCCAGCAGTTTATCGGTTTCGGTCAGGGATGGCTACACCTTC.

The CDR3 DNA is TGTGCCAGCAGTCACGAGCTCCAGGTTTACGAGCAGTACTTC. It codes for CASSHELQVYEQYF. The chain has TRBV7-8 and TRBJ2-7; D is uncertain. Germline values: CDR1 SGHVS, CDR2 FQNEAQ. The CDR3 runs 14 residues. The V end lost 6 bases, the J end lost 4 bases, and 16 bases lay between the germline ends.

The gene calls are TRBV5-8 and TRBJ2-7; 9 bases map to TRBD1. V was clipped by 4 bases and J by 5 bases; unmatched bases: 13. Germline CDR1 reads SGHTS; CDR2 reads YDEGEE. CDR3 size: 16 residues. CDR3 nucleotide sequence: TGTGCCAGCAGCATTACCTGGGGGACAGGGATCCACGAGCAGTACTTC. Translating gives CASSITWGTGIHEQYF.

This clone occurred once. Its ends do not fully match the called genes, so a read error is possible. This chain connects TRBV4-2 to TRBJ2-7, with 7 bases lining up with TRBD1. The CDR3 contains 13 residues. CDR1 LGHNA and CDR2 YNFKEQ come from the germline V gene. The CDR3 here is CASTQDRVGEQYF. The DNA for the CDR3 is TGTGCCAGCACCCAAGACAGGGTGGGCGAGCAGTACTTC.

This rearrangement joins TRBV9 to TRBJ2-3, with TRBD2 as a possible D gene (6 bases). This CDR3 is built from 16 residues. Germline CDR1 reads SGDLS; CDR2 reads YYNGEE. V was trimmed by 2 bases and J by 4 bases, leaving 17 bases between them. CDR3 in DNA: TGTGCCAGCAGCGTGGCCGGGACTTTCCTTGCAGATACGCAGTATTTT. It encodes CASSVAGTFLADTQYF. The full variable domain, its missing parts supplied by reference TRBV9 and TRBJ2-3, is DSGVTQTPKHLITATGQRVTLRCSPRSGDLSVYWYQQSLDQGLQFLIQYYNGEERAKGNILERFSAQQFPDLHSELNLSSLELGDSALYFCASSVAGTFLADTQYFGPGTRLTVL.

CDR3 in DNA: TGTGCCAGCAGGCTAGCGGGTAACAGGCACTCAGATACGCAGTATTTT. It is translated as CASRLAGNRHSDTQYF. The J gene is TRBJ2-3, the V gene TRBV27, with 8 bases fitting TRBD2. V lost 6 bases, J lost 4 bases, and 12 bases stayed unmatched. Germline-derived CDR1 and CDR2 are MNHEY and SMNVEV (reference sequence). This CDR3 comprises 16 residues.

This clone has a single count. This rearrangement joins TRBV5-1 to TRBJ2-7; TRBD1 matches at 9 bases. Trimming removed 7 bases from V and 6 bases from J; junction bases left unmatched: 14. Germline CDR1 SGHRS, CDR2 YFSETQ. The CDR3 runs 15 residues. CDR3 DNA: TGCGCCAGCGCCCTTACGCCGGGACAGGGACCCGAGCAGTACTTC. This translates into CASALTPGQGPEQYF.

This clone was observed a few times. The chain carries TRBV20-1 and TRBJ1-1; 12 nucleotides agree with TRBD1. The germline V gene encodes CDR1 DFQATT and CDR2 SNEGSKA (reference sequence). V was pared by 3 bases and J by 5 bases, with 7 bases of the junction left unmatched. The CDR3 has 15 residues. CDR3 sequence: CSASPWDRGQTEAFF. The CDR3 coding sequence is TGCAGTGCTAGTCCATGGGACAGGGGGCAAACTGAAGCTTTCTTT.

The chain employs TRBV6-5 and TRBJ1-4; tentatively, D is TRBD1 (5 bases). The CDR3 has 14 residues. Germline CDR1 is MNHEY and CDR2 is SVGAGI. V lost 10 bases and J 0 bases, leaving 12 bases between the germline ends. The CDR3 region is CATGDSTTNEKLFF. The DNA for the CDR3 is TGTGCCACCGGAGACAGCACAACTAATGAAAAACTGTTTTTT.